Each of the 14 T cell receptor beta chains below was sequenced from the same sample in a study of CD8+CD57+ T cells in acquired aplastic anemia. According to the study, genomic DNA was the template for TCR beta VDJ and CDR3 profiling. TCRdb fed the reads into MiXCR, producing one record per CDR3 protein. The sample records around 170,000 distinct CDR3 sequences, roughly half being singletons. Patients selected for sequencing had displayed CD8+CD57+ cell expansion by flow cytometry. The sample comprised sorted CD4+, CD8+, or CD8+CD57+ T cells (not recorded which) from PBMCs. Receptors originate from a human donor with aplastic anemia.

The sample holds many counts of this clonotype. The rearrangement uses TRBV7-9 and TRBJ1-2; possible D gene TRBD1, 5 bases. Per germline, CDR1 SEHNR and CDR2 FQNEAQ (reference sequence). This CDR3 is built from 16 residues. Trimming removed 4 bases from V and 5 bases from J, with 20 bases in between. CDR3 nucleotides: TGTGCCAGCAGCTCATTCCAGGGATCTCCCTATTATGGCTACACCTTC. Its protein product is CASSSFQGSPYYGYTF.

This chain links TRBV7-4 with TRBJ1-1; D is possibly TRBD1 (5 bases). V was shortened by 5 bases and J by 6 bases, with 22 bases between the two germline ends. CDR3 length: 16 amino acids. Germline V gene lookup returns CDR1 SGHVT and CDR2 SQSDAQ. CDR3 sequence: CASSPYEGFNGPEAFF. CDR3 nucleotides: TGTGCCAGCAGCCCCTACGAGGGGTTTAACGGACCTGAAGCTTTCTTT.

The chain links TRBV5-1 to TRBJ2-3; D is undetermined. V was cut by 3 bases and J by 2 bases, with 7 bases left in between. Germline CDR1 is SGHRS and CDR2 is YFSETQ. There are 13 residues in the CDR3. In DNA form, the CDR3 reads TGCGCCAGCAGCTCCGACCACACAGATACGCAGTATTTT. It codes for CASSSDHTDTQYF.

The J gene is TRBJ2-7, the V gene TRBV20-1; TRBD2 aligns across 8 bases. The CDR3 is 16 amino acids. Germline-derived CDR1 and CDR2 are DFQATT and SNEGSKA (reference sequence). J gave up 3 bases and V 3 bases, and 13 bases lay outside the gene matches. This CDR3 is CSARLPYGGALYEQYF. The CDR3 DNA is TGCAGTGCTAGGCTCCCCTACGGGGGGGCCCTCTACGAGCAGTACTTC.

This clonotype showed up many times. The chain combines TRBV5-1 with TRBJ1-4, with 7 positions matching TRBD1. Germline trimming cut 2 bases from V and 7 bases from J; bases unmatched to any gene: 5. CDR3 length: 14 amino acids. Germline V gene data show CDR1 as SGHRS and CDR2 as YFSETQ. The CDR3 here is CASSFQGDGEKLFF. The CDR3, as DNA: TGCGCCAGCAGCTTCCAGGGGGATGGTGAAAAACTGTTTTTT.

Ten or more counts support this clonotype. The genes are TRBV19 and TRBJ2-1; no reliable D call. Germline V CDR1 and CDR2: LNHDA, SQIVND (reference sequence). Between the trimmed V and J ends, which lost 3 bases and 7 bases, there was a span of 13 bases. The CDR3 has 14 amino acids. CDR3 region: CASSIVHSANEQFF. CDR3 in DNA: TGTGCCAGTAGTATCGTCCATTCCGCGAATGAGCAGTTCTTC.

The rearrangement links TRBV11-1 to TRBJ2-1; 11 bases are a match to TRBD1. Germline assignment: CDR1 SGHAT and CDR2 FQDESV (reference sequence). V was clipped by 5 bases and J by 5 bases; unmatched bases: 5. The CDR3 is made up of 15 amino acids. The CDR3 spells CASSRGGQGDNEQFF. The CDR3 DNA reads TGTGCCAGCAGCCGCGGGGGACAGGGGGACAATGAGCAGTTCTTC.

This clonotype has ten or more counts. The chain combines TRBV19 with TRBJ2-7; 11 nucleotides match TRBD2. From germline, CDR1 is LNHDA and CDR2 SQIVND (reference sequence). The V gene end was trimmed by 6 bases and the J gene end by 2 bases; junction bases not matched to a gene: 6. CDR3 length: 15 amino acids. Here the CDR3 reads CASSLGLAAPYEQYF. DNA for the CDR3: TGTGCCAGTAGCCTGGGACTAGCGGCACCCTACGAGCAGTACTTC.

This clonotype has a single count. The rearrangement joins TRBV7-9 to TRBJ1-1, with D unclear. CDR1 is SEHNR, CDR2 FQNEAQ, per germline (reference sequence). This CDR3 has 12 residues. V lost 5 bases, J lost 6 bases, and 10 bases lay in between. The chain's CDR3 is CASSQGGPEAFF. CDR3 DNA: TGTGCCAGCAGCCAAGGAGGGCCTGAAGCTTTCTTT.

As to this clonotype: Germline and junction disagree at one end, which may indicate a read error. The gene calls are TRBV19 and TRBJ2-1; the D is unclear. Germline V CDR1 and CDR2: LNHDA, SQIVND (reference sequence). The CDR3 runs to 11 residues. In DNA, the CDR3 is TGTGCCAGTAGTATAGGCAATGGGCAGCTCTTC. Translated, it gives CASSIGNGQLF.

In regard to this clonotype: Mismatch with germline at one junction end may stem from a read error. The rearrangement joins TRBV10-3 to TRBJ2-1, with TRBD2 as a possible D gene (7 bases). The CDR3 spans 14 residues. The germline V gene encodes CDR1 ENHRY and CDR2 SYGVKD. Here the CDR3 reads CVISGRGATGELFF. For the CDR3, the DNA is TGTGTCATCAGTGGTCGGGGGGCCACCGGGGAGCTGTTCTTC.

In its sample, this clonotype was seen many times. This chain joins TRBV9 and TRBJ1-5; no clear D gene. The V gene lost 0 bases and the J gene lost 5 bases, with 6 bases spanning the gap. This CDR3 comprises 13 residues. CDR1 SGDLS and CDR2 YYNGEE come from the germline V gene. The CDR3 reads CASSVGGYQPQHF. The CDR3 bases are TGTGCCAGCAGCGTAGGAGGGTATCAGCCCCAGCATTTT.

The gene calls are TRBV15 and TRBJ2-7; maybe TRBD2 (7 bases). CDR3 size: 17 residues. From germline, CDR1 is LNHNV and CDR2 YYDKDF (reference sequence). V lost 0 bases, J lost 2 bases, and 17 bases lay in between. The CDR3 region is CATSRESGGAQTYEQYF. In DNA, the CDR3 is TGTGCCACCAGCAGAGAATCTGGGGGGGCGCAAACCTACGAGCAGTACTTC.

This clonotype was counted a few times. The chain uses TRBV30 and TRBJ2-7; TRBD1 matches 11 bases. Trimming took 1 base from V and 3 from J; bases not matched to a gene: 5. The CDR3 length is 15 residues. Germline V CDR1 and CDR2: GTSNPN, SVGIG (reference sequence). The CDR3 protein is CAWSGGDRGFYEQYF. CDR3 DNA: TGTGCCTGGAGTGGGGGGGACAGGGGGTTCTACGAGCAGTACTTC.